The rows below give T cell receptor beta chains drawn from one sample of a study of T cells in tumors after PD-1 blockade. Generated by immunoSEQ multiplex PCR, the TCRdb table keeps only in-frame clones and is missing some. The repertoire holds 60,000 to 70,000 clones, with over 65% as singletons. The source material was PBMCs, sampled after anti-PD-1 treatment. These receptors were taken from a human donor with basal cell carcinoma. The CDR3 runs from the conserved cysteine through the conserved F or W. A D gene is named only where the DNA matches it firmly. Some rows have no size entry. The others give once, few or many, or a class for an expanded clone.

J gene | D gene | clone size | V gene | CDR3 DNA | CDR3 protein
TRBJ1-2 | TRBD1 | . | TRBV28 | TGTGCCAGCAGTTGGACAGGGGGCGCTTTTGGCTACACCTTC | CASSWTGGAFGYTF
TRBJ1-1 | . | . | TRBV28 | TGTGCCAGCAGTCCCAAGCCCACTGAAGCTTTCTTT | CASSPKPTEAFF
TRBJ1-2 | . | . | TRBV19 | TGTGCCACCGCCCGGGACACCTATGGCTACACCTTC | CATARDTYGYTF
TRBJ2-3 | TRBD1 | . | TRBV5-1 | TGCGCCAGCAGCGATGGACAGGGAAGGGTCACAGATACGCAGTATTTT | CASSDGQGRVTDTQYF
TRBJ2-3 | TRBD2 | . | TRBV10-3 | TGTGCCATCAGTGTTAGCGGGGGGATCACAGATACGCAGTATTTT | CAISVSGGITDTQYF
TRBJ2-7 | . | few | TRBV27 | TGTGCCAGCAGTTTACAGGGTACTACCATCTCCGAGCAGTACTTC | CASSLQGTTISEQYF
TRBJ2-1 | . | . | TRBV25-1 | TGTGCCAGCAGTGAATGGGCCGGGGAGCAGTTCTTC | CASSEWAGEQFF
TRBJ2-6 | . | . | TRBV5-1 | TGCGCCAGCACACCAGGACAGAGCTCTGGGGCCAACGTCCTGACTTTC | CASTPGQSSGANVLTF
TRBJ2-7 | . | once | TRBV3-1/TRBV3-2 | TGTGCCAGCAGCCAAGTAGGCCGGGGACCCTACGAGCAGTACTTC | CASSQVGRGPYEQYF
TRBJ1-4 | TRBD1 | . | TRBV6-5 | TGTGCCAGCAGCTTGGGACAGGGCCGTGAAAAACTGTTTTTT | CASSLGQGREKLFF
TRBJ1-1 | . | . | TRBV7-6 | TGTGCCAGCAGCTTACACGACAGCTTTGAAGCTTTCTTT | CASSLHDSFEAFF
TRBJ2-1 | TRBD1 | . | TRBV15 | TGTGCCACCAGCGCAGGGGGAAGGGGGCTGGTAAATGAGCAGTTCTTC | CATSAGGRGLVNEQFF
TRBJ1-1 | . | few | TRBV3-1/TRBV3-2 | TGTGCCAGCAGCCAGGTGAACACTGAAGCTTTCTTT | CASSQVNTEAFF
TRBJ1-1 | TRBD1 | . | TRBV30 | TGTGCCTGGGAGGACAGGGGGGGAGTCACTGAAGCTTTCTTT | CAWEDRGGVTEAFF
TRBJ2-4 | TRBD2 | . | TRBV7-2 | TGTGCCAGCAGCTTAGACGAGGCGGGGGGAAACATTCAGTACTTC | CASSLDEAGGNIQYF
TRBJ1-1 | . | . | TRBV19 | TGTGCCAGTATATGGGGGGCACAGAGCACTGAAGCTTTCTTT | CASIWGAQSTEAFF
TRBJ1-1 | . | . | TRBV5-5 | TGTGCCAGCAGCCCAACCCGACCGTCGAACACTGAAGCTTTCTTT | CASSPTRPSNTEAFF
TRBJ2-7 | . | . | TRBV21-1 | TGTGCCAGCAGCAAGAGGGGGGGTAGACTCGACGAGCAGTACTTC | CASSKRGGRLDEQYF
TRBJ1-2 | . | . | TRBV28 | TGTGCCAGCAGGAACTATGGCTACACCTTC | CASRNYGYTF
TRBJ1-1 | . | . | TRBV6-5 | TGTGCCAGCAGGGGAACGGGACGGACGAACACTGAAGCTTTCTTT | CASRGTGRTNTEAFF
TRBJ2-3 | TRBD1 | . | TRBV27 | TGTGCCAGCAGTTTTAGAGGGGACAGGGACACAGATACGCAGTATTTT | CASSFRGDRDTDTQYF
TRBJ2-6 | . | . | TRBV15 | TGTGCCACCAGCAGAGATCAAAACTCTGGGGCCAACGTCCTGACTTTC | CATSRDQNSGANVLTF
TRBJ2-3 | TRBD2 | few | TRBV13 | TGTGCCAGCAGCCCCTCCCTAGCGGGGGGGGTCACAGATACGCAGTATTTT | CASSPSLAGGVTDTQYF
TRBJ2-1 | . | . | TRBV3-1/TRBV3-2 | TGTGCCAGCAGCCGAGGCGGGAATGAGCAGTTCTTC | CASSRGGNEQFF
TRBJ2-7 | . | . | TRBV5-1 | TGCGCCAGCAGCTTTGGAGATAGCGAGCAGTACTTC | CASSFGDSEQYF
TRBJ2-1 | . | few | TRBV6-5 | TGTGCCAGCAGCAACCCAAACTACAATGAGCAGTTCTTC | CASSNPNYNEQFF
TRBJ1-5 | . | . | TRBV5-1 | TGCGCCAGCAGCCCGTCGGACGGATTAAATCAGCCCCAGCATTTT | CASSPSDGLNQPQHF
TRBJ2-5 | . | once | TRBV6-5 | TGTGCCAGCAGTTACTCGGGTTCGGGTCACGTAGAGACCCAGTACTTC | CASSYSGSGHVETQYF
TRBJ1-2 | . | . | TRBV5-6 | TGTGCCAGCAGCTTGGAGAAGGGCTACACCTTC | CASSLEKGYTF
TRBJ2-3 | TRBD2 | . | TRBV24-1 | TGCCCCCCCAGTGATTCGAGCCCGGGGGCAGGCGGGGGGGCTCTAGATACGCAGTATTTT | CPPSDSSPGAGGGALDTQYF
TRBJ2-3 | TRBD1 | . | TRBV27 | TGTGCCAGCAGTCAAAGGACAGGGTACTCAGATACGCAGTATTTT | CASSQRTGYSDTQYF
TRBJ2-7 | . | . | TRBV7-9 | TGTGCCAGCAGCTTAGAGGCTCAGGAGCAGTACTTC | CASSLEAQEQYF
TRBJ2-7 | TRBD1 | few | TRBV7-2 | TGTGCCAGCAGCCGGACAGGAAGCACCCCCGACGAGCAGTACTTC | CASSRTGSTPDEQYF
TRBJ1-1 | . | once | TRBV30 | TGTGCCTGGCAGGGAAGGTCGAACACTGAAGCTTTCTTT | CAWQGRSNTEAFF
TRBJ1-1 | . | . | TRBV5-1 | TGCGCCAGCAGCTCGGTACAGCTAATGAACACTGAAGCTTTCTTT | CASSSVQLMNTEAFF
TRBJ1-3 | TRBD1 | . | TRBV19 | TGTGCCAGTAGTATTGGGACAGGGGGAGGAAACACCATATATTTT | CASSIGTGGGNTIYF
TRBJ1-6 | TRBD1 | few | TRBV6-5 | TGTGCCAGCAGAAGGACAGGTCCTCTAAATCCCCTCCACTTT | CASRRTGPLNPLHF
TRBJ2-1 | . | . | TRBV7-2 | TGTGCCAGCAGCTTAGCGCACCGGTGGGAGCCCTACAATGAGCAGTTCTTC | CASSLAHRWEPYNEQFF
TRBJ2-5 | . | . | TRBV14 | TGTGCCAGCAGCCAAGTAAACTACCCAGAGACCCAGTACTTC | CASSQVNYPETQYF
TRBJ1-6 | . | . | TRBV5-4 | TGTGCCAGCAGCAGCCGGGCCCCAGGGAGTAATTCACCCCTCCACTTT | CASSSRAPGSNSPLHF
TRBJ2-7 | . | . | TRBV3-1/TRBV3-2 | TGTGCCAGCAGCCAAGTTTCCCAGGTCGCCTACGAGCAGTACTTC | CASSQVSQVAYEQYF
TRBJ2-7 | . | once | TRBV18 | TGTGCCAGCTCACTATTGGGAGACGAGCAGTACTTC | CASSLLGDEQYF
TRBJ1-1 | . | . | TRBV28 | TGTGCCAGCAGTTTGGACAGCTACACTGAAGCTTTCTTT | CASSLDSYTEAFF
TRBJ2-1 | TRBD2 | . | TRBV7-2 | TGTGCCAGCAGCTTAGCTAGCGGGGGTTACAATGAGCAGTTCTTC | CASSLASGGYNEQFF
TRBJ1-3 | TRBD1 | . | TRBV4-2 | TGTGCCAGCAGCCAAGGGCAGGGGGGCTCTGGAAACACCATATATTTT | CASSQGQGGSGNTIYF
TRBJ1-6 | TRBD1 | . | TRBV7-9 | TGTGCCAGCAGCAAACCGGGACAGGGGGTTGGCTCACCCCTCCACTTT | CASSKPGQGVGSPLHF
TRBJ2-3 | TRBD2 | . | TRBV6-5 | TGTGCCGGATCTAGCGGGGGAGAAACAGATACGCAGTATTTT | CAGSSGGETDTQYF
TRBJ2-7 | . | . | TRBV3-1/TRBV3-2 | TGTGCCAGCAGCCAAGATCTGACACGGTCGAGCTCCTACGAGCAGTACTTC | CASSQDLTRSSSYEQYF
TRBJ2-3 | . | once | TRBV6-4 | TGTGCCAGCAGTGACTCGCCAGGGACAGATACGCAGTATTTT | CASSDSPGTDTQYF
TRBJ2-5 | TRBD1 | . | TRBV6-1 | TGTGCCACCCGCCGCGGGGACAGGGACGGAGAGACCCAGTACTTC | CATRRGDRDGETQYF
TRBJ2-1 | TRBD2 | . | TRBV6-2/TRBV6-3 | TGTGCCAGCAGTTACTCGATAGGCGGGGGGGCCAAGAATGAGCAGTTCTTC | CASSYSIGGGAKNEQFF
TRBJ2-3 | . | . | TRBV7-6 | TGTGCCAGCAGCTTAGCCTCCGGGGCCAGGGGAGGCACGCAGTATTTT | CASSLASGARGGTQYF
TRBJ1-1 | TRBD1 | . | TRBV5-5 | TGTGCCAGCAGCTTCGGGGACAGGGGGCCCAGCACTGAAGCTTTCTTT | CASSFGDRGPSTEAFF